One and the same sample provided the 32 T cell receptor beta chains below, sequenced in a study of post-analysis software for immune sequencing data (dated by TCRdb to the mid-2010s). The full study reports these points: Significantly higher frequencies in patients than in controls were found for roughly 5 TRBV segments, including TRBV5-6, TRBV5-1 and TRBV20-1.

Their antigens are not known. The library was generated by PCR. This sample was sequenced with an Illumina HiSeq 2500. Unique molecular identifiers were incorporated into TCR beta cDNA libraries to reduce PCR and sequencing biases. TCRdb handled the public reads itself, with Q25 trimming in fastp and clone calling in MiXCR, and kept productive beta chains. Rows matching on CDR3 protein sequence are summarized as one entry with the most common DNA and genes. The sample table lists roughly 410,000 distinct CDR3 sequences, about a third of them with a count of one. 13% of the sample rests with the top ten. The sequencing input was blood. The receptors shown here come from a girl between 10 and 17 years old with multiple sclerosis.

The rearrangement uses TRBV3-1 and TRBJ1-1; D uncertain. The CDR3 has 16 residues. The V and J ends lost 0 bases and 1 base respectively, with 12 bases between them. The germline CDR1 and CDR2 sequences are LGHDT and YNNKEL (reference sequence). The CDR3 is CASSQDPLRRNTEAFF. The CDR3 DNA sequence: TGTGCCAGCAGCCAAGATCCTCTACGAAGGAACACTGAAGCTTTCTTT. Using reference TRBV3-1 and TRBJ1-1 for the parts outside the CDR3, the full variable domain is DTAVSQTPKYLVTQMGNDKSIKCEQNLGHDTMYWYKQDSKKFLKIMFSYNNKELIINETVPNRFSPKSPDKAHLNLHINSLELGDSAVYFCASSQDPLRRNTEAFFGQGTRLTVV.

This clonotype was seen only a few times. The J gene is TRBJ1-1, the V gene TRBV4-1; D not resolved. Trimming left V 2 bases short and J 1 base short, with 11 bases between. The CDR3 covers 15 residues. CDR1 and CDR2 from the germline V gene are MGHRA and YSYEKL. The CDR3 bases are TGCGCCAGCAGCCAACCGAGGATGGGGAACACTGAAGCTTTCTTT. Translated, it gives CASSQPRMGNTEAFF.

The J gene is TRBJ2-7, the V gene TRBV7-3; weak D call: TRBD2 (6 bases). In germline, CDR1 is SGHTA, CDR2 FQGTGA. V shed 2 bases and J shed 3 bases, with 20 bases lying between them. This CDR3 comprises 17 residues. The CDR3 loop reads CASSLAGTGVKDYEQYF. In nucleotides, the CDR3 is TGTGCCAGCAGCTTAGCGGGGACCGGTGTTAAAGACTACGAGCAGTACTTC.

V gene TRBV4-1 combines with J gene TRBJ1-2, with D perhaps TRBD1 (6 bases). CDR1 is MGHRA and CDR2 is YSYEKL in the germline V gene. The CDR3 is 15 residues long. V dropped 0 bases and J dropped 1 base, with 9 bases sitting between them. The CDR3 bases are TGCGCCAGCAGCCAAGAAACAGGGTTTAACTATGGCTACACCTTC. Protein sequence: CASSQETGFNYGYTF.

The chain combines TRBV20-1 with TRBJ2-1, with TRBD2 identical over 7 bases. V shed 0 bases and J 2 bases; nucleotides not matched to a gene: 4. Germline values: CDR1 DFQATT, CDR2 SNEGSKA (reference sequence). There are 15 residues in the CDR3. The CDR3 DNA reads as TGCAGTGCTAGAGATCCGGGGGGTCCCTACAATGAGCAGTTCTTC. Translation: CSARDPGGPYNEQFF.

This chain connects TRBV7-6 to TRBJ1-1, with 8 nucleotides matching TRBD1. The CDR3 is made up of 14 amino acids. The germline gives CDR1 SGHVS, CDR2 FNYEAQ. The V gene end was trimmed by 4 bases and the J gene end by 4 bases; junction bases not matched to a gene: 5. The CDR3 DNA is TGTGCCAGCAGCTCGACAGGGGCGTTCACTGAAGCTTTCTTT. It codes for CASSSTGAFTEAFF. Supplemented by reference TRBV7-6 and TRBJ1-1, the full variable domain reads GAGVSQSPRYKVTKRGQDVALRCDPISGHVSLYWYRQALGQGPEFLTYFNYEAQQDKSGLPNDRFSAERPEGSISTLTIQRTEQRDSAMYRCASSSTGAFTEAFFGQGTRLTVV.

The chain carries TRBV6-5 and TRBJ2-3; tentative D call: TRBD1 (6 bases). This CDR3 is 13 amino acids long. Germline-derived CDR1 and CDR2 are MNHEY and SVGAGI. V lost 4 bases to trimming and J lost 6 bases, with 11 bases between them. The CDR3 is CASSSLQGDTQYF. The CDR3 nucleotides read TGTGCCAGCAGTTCCCTTCAGGGGGATACGCAGTATTTT.

Only a few counts were recorded for this clonotype. This chain links TRBV20-1 with TRBJ2-1, with D perhaps TRBD1 (5 bases). Trimming took 7 bases from V and 4 from J, leaving 14 bases between them. The CDR3 has 13 amino acids. Germline CDR1 is DFQATT and CDR2 is SNEGSKA (reference sequence). CDR3 sequence: CSVVGHPYNEQFF. The CDR3 DNA sequence: TGCAGTGTGGTAGGACACCCATACAATGAGCAGTTCTTC.

The V gene is TRBV29-1, the J gene TRBJ1-2; 8 positions agree with TRBD1. The CDR3 runs 13 residues. J was trimmed by 5 bases and V by 1 base; bases with no gene match: 3. CDR1 and CDR2 (germline): SQVTM, ANQGSEA. The CDR3 reads CSVEGGQVYGYTF. The CDR3 DNA is TGCAGCGTTGAAGGGGGACAGGTTTATGGCTACACCTTC.

As DNA, the CDR3 is TGTGCCAGCAGTACCTCTTGGCGGGGGGCCCGCACAGATACGCAGTATTTT. Amino acid sequence: CASSTSWRGARTDTQYF. The genes are TRBV25-1 and TRBJ2-3, with 8 bases aligning to TRBD2. Trimming took 5 bases from V and 1 from J; bases not matched to a gene: 11. The CDR3 sequence is 17 residues long. The germline CDR1 and CDR2 sequences are MGHDK and SYGVNS. The complete variable domain, with remaining parts taken from reference TRBV25-1 and TRBJ2-3, reads EADIYQTPRYLVIGTGKKITLECSQTMGHDKMYWYQQDPGMELHLIHYSYGVNSTEKGDLSSESTVSRIRTEHFPLTLESARPSHTSQYLCASSTSWRGARTDTQYFGPGTRLTVL.

The chain has TRBV7-2 and TRBJ1-2, with D perhaps TRBD1 (5 bases). V gave up 4 bases and J gave up 4 bases, with 13 bases separating them. The CDR3 has 14 amino acids. From germline, CDR1 is SGHTA and CDR2 FQGNSA. The CDR3, as DNA: TGTGCCAGCAGCTCCTCGGGACCGATCTATGGCTACACCTTC. Amino acid sequence: CASSSSGPIYGYTF.

V usage is TRBV7-9 and J usage is TRBJ2-5; D remains ambiguous. The DNA matches TRBJ2-7 better at its end, which makes the J call doubtful. Looked up from germline, CDR1 is SEHNR and CDR2 is FQNEAQ (reference sequence). CDR3 length: 15 amino acids. The CDR3 reads CASSRSMGYPNEQYF. The CDR3 nucleotides are TGTGCCAGCAGCCGCAGCATGGGCTACCCCAACGAGCAGTACTTC.

For this clonotype: It may be a read error: a sequence one base away is much more abundant. The rearrangement links TRBV5-1 to TRBJ2-1; 10 bases match TRBD1. V shed 4 bases, J shed 3 bases, and the junction held 4 bases outside the gene matches. Germline CDR1 and CDR2: SGHRS and YFSETQ. This CDR3 comprises 15 residues. The CDR3 DNA reads TGCGCCAGCAGCCTGTGGACAGGGGGCTACAATGAGCAGTTCTTC. Amino acid sequence: CASSLWTGGYNEQFF. Complete variable domain (other parts from reference TRBV5-1 and TRBJ2-1): KAGVTQTPRYLIKTRGQQVTLSCSPISGHRSVSWYQQTPGQGLQFLFEYFSETQRNKGNFPGRFSGRQFSNSRSEMNVSTLELGDSALYLCASSLWTGGYNEQFFGPGTRLTVL.

Ten or more counts support this clonotype. The chain is built from TRBV10-3 and TRBJ1-2; D unresolved. The CDR3 is 14 residues long. Trimming removed 0 bases from V and 3 bases from J, with 8 bases in between. Germline lookup yields CDR1 ENHRY and CDR2 SYGVKD. The CDR3 DNA is TGTGCCATCAGTGAGTCAGTTCTTGACTATGGCTACACCTTC. The encoded protein is CAISESVLDYGYTF.

This clonotype was counted many times. CDR3 loop: CASSSASDTQYF. The CDR3 nucleotides read TGTGCCAGCAGTTCGGCGTCAGATACGCAGTATTTT. V and J are TRBV27 and TRBJ2-3; the D is unclear. Germline CDR1 is MNHEY and CDR2 is SMNVEV (reference sequence). This CDR3 spans 12 amino acids. Trimming shortened V by 4 bases and J by 4 bases, and 6 bases separated the two germline ends.

The chain carries TRBV7-9 and TRBJ1-4; D is possibly TRBD1 (6 bases). Deletions cut 2 bases from V and 7 bases from J, with 17 bases between. CDR1 is SEHNR, CDR2 FQNEAQ, per germline (reference sequence). This CDR3 spans 16 amino acids. The CDR3 DNA is TGTGCCAGCAGCTTATTACAGGGAAAATTTGGTGAAAAACTGTTTTTT. Residues: CASSLLQGKFGEKLFF.

The table lists this clonotype with a few counts. This chain links TRBV27 with TRBJ2-6, with D possibly being TRBD1 (5 bases). V was pared by 7 bases and J by 12 bases, with 13 bases between. CDR3 length equals 12 residues. Germline lookup yields CDR1 MNHEY and CDR2 SMNVEV (reference sequence). CDR3 loop: CASITRAFVLTF. The CDR3 DNA sequence: TGTGCCAGCATCACCAGGGCATTCGTCCTGACTTTC.

This clonotype was counted a few times. This chain uses TRBV6-2 or TRBV6-3 with TRBJ2-5; tentative D call: TRBD2 (6 bases). The closer fit of TRBJ2-7 to the DNA end suggests the J call may be wrong. From germline, CDR1 is MNHEY and CDR2 SVGEGT. There are 16 residues in the CDR3. The CDR3 region is CASSYSPGRPNYEQYF. CDR3 DNA: TGTGCCAGCAGTTACTCACCCGGGAGACCAAATTACGAGCAGTACTTC.

V usage is TRBV18 and J usage is TRBJ1-2; perhaps TRBD1 as D (6 bases). This CDR3 is 17 amino acids long. V shed 3 bases and J shed 4 bases, with 21 bases lying between them. In germline, CDR1 is KGHSH, CDR2 LQKENI. CDR3 in DNA: TGTGCCAGCTCACCTCCGGACAGTTCGCAAAAGGGCTATGGCTACACCTTC. Amino acid sequence: CASSPPDSSQKGYGYTF.

The gene calls are TRBV3-1 and TRBJ2-3, with a weak D call TRBD2 (7 bases). Trimming removed 4 bases at V and 2 bases at J, with 10 bases between. The CDR3 runs to 14 residues. CDR1 LGHDT and CDR2 YNNKEL come from the germline V gene (reference sequence). This CDR3 is CASSRRGATDTQYF. As DNA, the CDR3 is TGTGCCAGCAGCCGACGGGGGGCCACAGATACGCAGTATTTT.

The rearrangement joins TRBV27 to TRBJ1-1; no definite D call. This CDR3 region has 18 residues. The germline V and J ends were trimmed by 5 bases and 1 base, with 23 bases remaining between them. The germline CDR1 and CDR2 sequences are MNHEY and SMNVEV (reference sequence). The CDR3 DNA follows: TGTGCCAGCAGTAAGTTGGGTAGCACCTACGAAGGGAACACTGAAGCTTTCTTT. Translating gives CASSKLGSTYEGNTEAFF.

This clonotype was picked up a small number of times. The chain employs TRBV6-5 and TRBJ1-4, with 8 bases identical to TRBD1. With V trimmed by 2 bases and J by 8 bases, 4 bases remained unmatched. Germline loops: CDR1 MNHEY, CDR2 SVGAGI. CDR3 size: 14 residues. The CDR3 nucleotides are TGTGCCAGCAGTTACGAGACAGGGGTCGAAAAACTGTTTTTT. This codes for CASSYETGVEKLFF.

The chain is built from TRBV7-2 and TRBJ2-1; D may correspond to TRBD1 or TRBD2 (5 bases each). CDR1 is SGHTA and CDR2 is FQGNSA in the germline V gene. V lost 4 bases, J lost 10 bases, and 11 bases lay in between. CDR3 length: 12 residues. In nucleotides, the CDR3 is TGTGCCAGCAGCTCAACTGGGGGAGAGCAGTTCTTC. Translation: CASSSTGGEQFF.

This clonotype came up many times. V gene TRBV11-2 combines with J gene TRBJ2-7; maybe TRBD2 (5 bases). The V gene lost 7 bases and the J gene lost 9 bases, with 16 bases spanning the gap. The CDR3 extends over 12 amino acids. Per germline, CDR1 SGHAT and CDR2 FQNNGV. CDR3 in amino acids: CASTQEAGRQYF. CDR3 nucleotides: TGTGCCAGCACCCAAGAGGCGGGTAGGCAGTACTTC.

CDR3 coding DNA: TGTGCCAGCTCACAGCCCGGACAGGGAACTAATGAAAAACTGTTTTTT. Protein sequence: CASSQPGQGTNEKLFF. The V gene is TRBV18, the J gene TRBJ1-4, with 8 bases lining up with TRBD1. This CDR3 has 16 amino acids. CDR1 is KGHSH, CDR2 LQKENI, per germline. Trimming removed 4 bases from V and 1 base from J; junction bases left unmatched: 5.

This clonotype was picked up a small number of times. The chain links TRBV5-1 to TRBJ1-2; perhaps TRBD1 as D (6 bases). The CDR3 has 14 amino acids. Deletions cut 2 bases from V and 4 bases from J, with 12 bases between. Germline CDR1 is SGHRS and CDR2 is YFSETQ. Here the CDR3 reads CASSLGGASYGYTF. The CDR3 region has the DNA TGCGCCAGCAGCTTAGGGGGGGCGTCCTATGGCTACACCTTC.

This clonotype was observed a single time. The chain employs TRBV2 and TRBJ2-5; possible D gene TRBD2, 8 bases. Per the germline V gene, CDR1 is SNHLY and CDR2 is FYNNEI. This CDR3 contains 16 residues. The ends were cut back, 6 bases at V and 5 bases at J, with 22 bases in the middle. This CDR3 reads CASSGRDRGQDETQYF. CDR3 bases: TGTGCCAGCAGCGGGAGGGATAGGGGGCAGGATGAGACCCAGTACTTC.

The rearrangement links TRBV27 to TRBJ2-1; 7 bases are shared with TRBD2. The CDR3 length is 17 residues. With V trimmed by 1 base and J by 5 bases, 11 bases remained unmatched. Per the germline V gene, CDR1 is MNHEY and CDR2 is SMNVEV (reference sequence). The CDR3 DNA reads as TGTGCCAGCAGTTTATTTCGGGGCGGGGGAGTCGACAATGAGCAGTTCTTC. Translated, it gives CASSLFRGGGVDNEQFF.

The V gene is TRBV20-1, the J gene TRBJ1-1; D possibly corresponds to TRBD1 (5 bases). This CDR3 region has 16 residues. The V gene's germline CDR1 is DFQATT and CDR2 SNEGSKA (reference sequence). V was shortened by 0 bases and J by 4 bases, with 18 bases between the two germline ends. As DNA, the CDR3 is TGCAGTGCTAGAGATTGGGGCGGAGGATGGGGCACTGAAGCTTTCTTT. Protein sequence: CSARDWGGGWGTEAFF.

The V gene is TRBV7-2, the J gene TRBJ2-4; 11 bases match TRBD2. The tail of the sequence fits TRBJ2-7 better, so the J call may be wrong. CDR3 size: 17 residues. Germline CDR1 is SGHTA and CDR2 is FQGNSA. CDR3 nucleotide sequence: TGTGCCAGCAGCTCCCCTACTAGCGGGGGCCATTTCTACGAGCAGTACTTC. Translated, it gives CASSSPTSGGHFYEQYF.

The chain recombines TRBV12-3 or TRBV12-4 with TRBJ1-1; unclear D gene. The length of the CDR3 is 13 residues. The V and J ends lost 7 bases and 5 bases respectively, with 14 bases between them. The CDR3 DNA is TGTGCCAGCAAACTACTCGTGGGGACTGAAGCTTTCTTT. It specifies CASKLLVGTEAFF.

This clonotype was found a few times. The chain employs TRBV9 and TRBJ2-7; 7 nucleotides line up with TRBD2. The J call may be wrong; the DNA end is better matched by TRBJ2-5. The length of the CDR3 is 14 residues. Germline CDR1 SGDLS, CDR2 YYNGEE. As DNA, the CDR3 is TGTGCCAGCAGCGTGAGTGCGGGGGTGGAGACCCAGTACTTC. Its translation is CASSVSAGVETQYF.